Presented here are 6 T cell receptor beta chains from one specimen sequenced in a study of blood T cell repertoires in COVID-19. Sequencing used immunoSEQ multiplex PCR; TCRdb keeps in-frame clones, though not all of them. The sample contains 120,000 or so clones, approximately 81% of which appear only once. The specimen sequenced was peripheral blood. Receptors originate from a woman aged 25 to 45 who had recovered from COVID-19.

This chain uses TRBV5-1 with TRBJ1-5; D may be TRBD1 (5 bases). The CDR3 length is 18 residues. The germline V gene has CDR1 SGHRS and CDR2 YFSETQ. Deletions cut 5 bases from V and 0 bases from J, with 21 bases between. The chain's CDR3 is CASSPEIVGGDSNQPQHF. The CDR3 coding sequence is TGCGCCAGCAGTCCGGAGATAGTGGGAGGGGATAGCAATCAGCCCCAGCATTTT. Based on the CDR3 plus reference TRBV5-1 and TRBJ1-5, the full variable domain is KAGVTQTPRYLIKTRGQQVTLSCSPISGHRSVSWYQQTPGQGLQFLFEYFSETQRNKGNFPGRFSGRQFSNSRSEMNVSTLELGDSALYLCASSPEIVGGDSNQPQHFGDGTRLSIL.

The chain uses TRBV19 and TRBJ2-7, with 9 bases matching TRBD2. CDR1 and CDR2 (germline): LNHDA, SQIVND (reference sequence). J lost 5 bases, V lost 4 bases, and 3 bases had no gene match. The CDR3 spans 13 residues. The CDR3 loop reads CASSRGLADEQYF. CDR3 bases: TGTGCCAGTAGTAGGGGACTAGCAGACGAGCAGTACTTC.

CDR3 protein: CASSTGGSTYEQYF. For the CDR3, the DNA is TGTGCCAGCAGCACGGGGGGATCCACCTACGAGCAGTACTTC. The chain links TRBV11-2 to TRBJ2-7; 7 bases map to TRBD2. J gave up 2 bases and V 5 bases, and 6 bases lay outside the gene matches. The CDR3 is made up of 14 amino acids. Germline V gene sequence: CDR1 SGHAT, CDR2 FQNNGV.

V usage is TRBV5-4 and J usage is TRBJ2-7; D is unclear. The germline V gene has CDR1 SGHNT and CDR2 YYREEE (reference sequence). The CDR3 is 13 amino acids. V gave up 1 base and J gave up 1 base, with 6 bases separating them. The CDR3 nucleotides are TGTGCCAGCAGCTTGCTCCCTTCCTACGAGCAGTACTTC. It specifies CASSLLPSYEQYF.

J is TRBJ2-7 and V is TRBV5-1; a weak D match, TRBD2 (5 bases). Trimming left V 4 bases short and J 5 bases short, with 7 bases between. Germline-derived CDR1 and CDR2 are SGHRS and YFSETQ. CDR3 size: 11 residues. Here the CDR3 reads CASSERDEQYF. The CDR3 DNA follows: TGCGCCAGCAGCGAGAGGGACGAGCAGTACTTC.

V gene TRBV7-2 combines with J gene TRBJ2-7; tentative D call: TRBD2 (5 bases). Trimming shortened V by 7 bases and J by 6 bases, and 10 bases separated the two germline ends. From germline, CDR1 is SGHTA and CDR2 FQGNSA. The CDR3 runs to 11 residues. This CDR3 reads CASTSRGEQYF. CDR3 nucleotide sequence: TGTGCCAGCACGTCCCGGGGCGAGCAGTACTTC. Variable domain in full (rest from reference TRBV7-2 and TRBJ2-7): GAGVSQSPSNKVTEKGKDVELRCDPISGHTALYWYRQSLGQGLEFLIYFQGNSAPDKSGLPSDRFSAERTGGSVSTLTIQRTQQEDSAVYLCASTSRGEQYFGPGTRLTVT.